These 22 T cell receptor beta chains were all obtained from the same sample, sequenced in a study of T cells in Graves' hyperthyroidism and ophthalmopathy. TCR beta CDR3 regions were amplified from RNA transcripts. Initially, a first-round RT-PCR of the TCR CDR3 employed the HTBI primer set. TCRdb used MiXCR to reprocess the multiplex PCR reads, holding one entry per CDR3 protein. The sample records hundreds of thousands of distinct CDR3 sequences, roughly 32% being singletons. The specimen was blood. The receptor source for this set is a woman aged 35 to 49 with Graves' hyperthyroidism.

Regarding this clonotype: The junction departs from germline at one end; a sequencing error may be responsible. The V gene is TRBV5-4, the J gene TRBJ1-2; D gene uncertain. This CDR3 is 13 amino acids long. Germline loops: CDR1 SGHNT, CDR2 YYREEE (reference sequence). For the CDR3, the DNA is TGTGCCAGCAGTTTGGCGTCTTCGGGGGGCTACACCTTC. Residues: CASSLASSGGYTF.

The rearrangement joins TRBV7-2 to TRBJ2-5; D gene uncertain. Germline loops: CDR1 SGHTA, CDR2 FQGNSA. Trimming removed 1 base from V and 4 bases from J, with 16 bases in between. This CDR3 has 16 residues. The CDR3 is CASSLVRAPWGETQYF. The CDR3 nucleotides read TGTGCCAGCAGCTTAGTACGGGCCCCTTGGGGAGAGACCCAGTACTTC.

This clonotype was counted ten times or more. This CDR3 reads CASSALGGYEQYF. In DNA, the CDR3 is TGTGCCAGCAGTGCCCTCGGCGGCTACGAGCAGTACTTC. The chain has TRBV2 and TRBJ2-7; D not certain. This CDR3 region has 13 residues. Trimming stripped 4 bases from V and 3 bases from J, with 10 bases between. Germline assignment: CDR1 SNHLY and CDR2 FYNNEI.

J is TRBJ2-7 and V is TRBV10-3; 7 positions match TRBD2. The V segment lost 6 bases and the J segment 7 bases; nucleotides outside the gene matches: 12. The germline CDR1 and CDR2 sequences are ENHRY and SYGVKD. The CDR3 is 14 amino acids. For the CDR3, the DNA is TGTGCCATCAGCGCCCAGGGAGGGCCGAGGGAGCAGTACTTC. It codes for CAISAQGGPREQYF.

The chain uses TRBV29-1 and TRBJ1-2; no definite D call. The germline V gene encodes CDR1 SQVTM and CDR2 ANQGSEA. This CDR3 comprises 11 residues. With 8 bases removed from V and 4 bases from J, the gap between germline ends came to 11 bases. This chain's CDR3 is CSFMVTYGYTF. CDR3 bases: TGCAGCTTTATGGTTACCTATGGCTACACCTTC.

The chain uses TRBV12-3 or TRBV12-4 and TRBJ1-5; TRBD1 aligns across 9 bases. V gave up 6 bases and J gave up 4 bases; unmatched junction bases: 13. The CDR3 spans 17 residues. CDR3 sequence reads: CASSIGGGTGWNQPQHF. DNA for the CDR3: TGTGCCAGCAGCATAGGGGGTGGGACAGGGTGGAATCAGCCCCAGCATTTT.

This clonotype was seen ten or more times. This rearrangement joins TRBV7-6 to TRBJ2-5; a possible D gene is TRBD2 (5 bases). V was clipped by 8 bases and J by 2 bases, with 9 bases between them. The V gene's germline CDR1 is SGHVS and CDR2 FNYEAQ. This CDR3 spans 12 amino acids. CDR3 nucleotides: TGTGCCAGCGGAGGTTGGCAAGAGACCCAGTACTTC. It yields the protein CASGGWQETQYF. The full variable domain, with the rest looked up from reference TRBV7-6 and TRBJ2-5, is GAGVSQSPRYKVTKRGQDVALRCDPISGHVSLYWYRQALGQGPEFLTYFNYEAQQDKSGLPNDRFSAERPEGSISTLTIQRTEQRDSAMYRCASGGWQETQYFGPGTRLLVL.

The genes are TRBV19 and TRBJ2-7; no definite D call. The CDR3 sequence is 12 residues long. CDR1 LNHDA and CDR2 SQIVND come from the germline V gene (reference sequence). Between the trimmed V and J ends, which lost 9 bases and 3 bases, there was a span of 12 bases. The CDR3 nucleotides are TGTGCCAGCACCGGTATAGGCTACGAGCAGTACTTC. Translated, it gives CASTGIGYEQYF.

The chain couples TRBV28 to TRBJ1-1, with D maybe TRBD1 (5 bases). The germline V gene encodes CDR1 MDHEN and CDR2 SYDVKM. The CDR3 has 13 amino acids. V lost 6 bases, J lost 11 bases, and 19 bases lay in between. The CDR3 nucleotides read TGTGCCAGCAGCCCCGGAGGGGCCCTGCGGGCTTTCTTT. This encodes CASSPGGALRAFF.

V usage is TRBV15 and J usage is TRBJ1-2; no firm D call. Trimming stripped 3 bases from V and 5 bases from J, with 7 bases between. CDR3 length equals 12 residues. Per germline, CDR1 LNHNV and CDR2 YYDKDF (reference sequence). CDR3 nucleotide sequence: TGTGCCACCAGCAGGGTCCCGTATGGCTACACCTTC. It is translated as CATSRVPYGYTF.

This clonotype came up a few times. Relative to the germline gene, one junction end is altered; a read error may explain this. The chain is built from TRBV9 and TRBJ1-2; a weak D match, TRBD1 (6 bases). Germline-derived CDR1 and CDR2 are SGDLS and YYNGEE. There are 14 residues in the CDR3. The CDR3 DNA is TGCGCCAGCAGCCAAGAGGCAGGGGCCTATGGCTACACCTTC. Protein sequence: CASSQEAGAYGYTF.

There are a few counts of this clonotype. The chain links TRBV12-3 or TRBV12-4 to TRBJ1-3; tentatively, D is TRBD1 (6 bases). The CDR3 length is 13 residues. V lost 8 bases and J lost 2, with 10 bases in between. The CDR3 reads CASHRGPGNTIYF. CDR3 sequence (DNA): TGTGCCAGCCATCGGGGGCCTGGAAACACCATATATTTT.

In this sample, this clonotype turned up a few times. The chain joins TRBV19 to TRBJ1-6, with 7 nucleotides matching TRBD1. The CDR3 runs 16 residues. Germline V lookup: CDR1 LNHDA, CDR2 SQIVND (reference sequence). The V gene end was trimmed by 8 bases and the J gene end by 9 bases; junction bases not matched to a gene: 16. CDR3 region: CASSKKTGISGSPLHF. In DNA form, the CDR3 reads TGTGCCAGTTCTAAGAAGACAGGGATATCTGGTTCACCCCTCCACTTT. Full variable domain (missing parts from reference TRBV19 and TRBJ1-6): DGGITQSPKYLFRKEGQNVTLSCEQNLNHDAMYWYRQDPGQGLRLIYYSQIVNDFQKGDIAEGYSVSREKKESFPLTVTSAQKNPTAFYLCASSKKTGISGSPLHFGNGTRLTVT.

The sample holds a few counts of this clonotype. This sequence joins TRBV12-3 or TRBV12-4 and TRBJ1-1; possibly TRBD1 for D (6 bases). Trimming removed 7 bases at V and 4 bases at J, with 22 bases between. CDR3 length: 16 amino acids. CDR3 DNA sequence: TGTGCCAGCACCTCACTTGGTTGGGGGCGCGGCACTGAAGCTTTCTTT. It specifies CASTSLGWGRGTEAFF.

This clonotype was detected only a few times. The V call is TRBV7-8, the J call TRBJ2-5; 8 bases align to TRBD2. V gave up 2 bases and J gave up 6 bases; unmatched junction bases: 11. CDR1 is SGHVS and CDR2 is FQNEAQ in the germline V gene. The CDR3 spans 16 residues. The CDR3 spells CASSLSGGGFMKTQYF. The CDR3 DNA reads TGTGCCAGCAGCTTATCGGGAGGGGGATTCATGAAGACCCAGTACTTC. Drawing the rest from reference TRBV7-8 and TRBJ2-5, the complete variable domain is GAGVSQSPRYKVAKRGQDVALRCDPISGHVSLFWYQQALGQGPEFLTYFQNEAQLDKSGLPSDRFFAERPEGSVSTLKIQRTQQEDSAVYLCASSLSGGGFMKTQYFGPGTRLLVL.

This clonotype was seen a handful of times. The chain has TRBV5-1 and TRBJ1-1; perhaps TRBD1 as D (5 bases). Trimming stripped 0 bases from V and 1 base from J, with 10 bases between. The length of the CDR3 is 15 residues. Germline values: CDR1 SGHRS, CDR2 YFSETQ. CDR3 in amino acids: CASSLAPDRNTEAFF. In nucleotides, the CDR3 is TGCGCCAGCAGCTTGGCCCCAGACAGGAACACTGAAGCTTTCTTT.

Comments on this clonotype: Mismatch with germline at one junction end may stem from a read error. The rearrangement links TRBV6-1 to TRBJ1-1; D uncertain. Germline assignment: CDR1 MNHNS and CDR2 SASEGT. The CDR3 runs 11 residues. CDR3 region: CASRGTYEASF. CDR3 coding DNA: TGTGCCAGCAGAGGAACGTATGAAGCTTCCTTT.

Only a few counts were recorded for this clonotype. The V and J genes are TRBV24-1 and TRBJ1-5, with a weak D call TRBD1 (5 bases). The germline CDR1 and CDR2 sequences are KGHDR and SFDVKD. The CDR3 is 15 residues long. V shed 4 bases and J shed 8 bases, with 17 bases lying between them. CDR3 loop: CATSDSRDPIEPQHF. CDR3 DNA sequence: TGTGCCACCAGTGACTCCCGGGACCCTATTGAGCCCCAGCATTTT.

This clonotype was recorded many times. This rearrangement joins TRBV7-9 to TRBJ1-1; 7 bases map to TRBD1. The CDR3 has 12 residues. Germline trimming cut 5 bases from V and 7 bases from J; bases unmatched to any gene: 4. Germline CDR1 SEHNR, CDR2 FQNEAQ (reference sequence). The CDR3 nucleotides are TGTGCCAGCAGCCGGACAGGCCTTGAAGCTTTCTTT. It specifies CASSRTGLEAFF.

This clonotype has a handful of counts. The genes are TRBV20-1 and TRBJ2-7, with TRBD1 identical over 8 bases. Germline lookup yields CDR1 DFQATT and CDR2 SNEGSKA (reference sequence). This CDR3 has 17 residues. With V trimmed by 2 bases and J by 1 base, 13 bases remained unmatched. CDR3: CSARPSGQGLSSYEQYF. The CDR3, as DNA: TGCAGTGCTAGACCTTCAGGACAGGGTCTTAGTTCCTACGAGCAGTACTTC.

At least ten counts were recorded for this clonotype. The chain has TRBV7-3 and TRBJ1-6; D remains unclear. Trimming shortened V by 3 bases and J by 9 bases, and 12 bases separated the two germline ends. The CDR3 consists of 14 residues. Looked up from germline, CDR1 is SGHTA and CDR2 is FQGTGA. CDR3 sequence: CASSLQNLGSPLHF. The CDR3 DNA follows: TGTGCCAGCAGCTTGCAGAATCTTGGTTCACCCCTCCACTTT.

This chain joins TRBV12-3 or TRBV12-4 and TRBJ1-3, with 8 bases fitting TRBD1. This CDR3 region has 15 residues. With V trimmed by 6 bases and J by 5 bases, 9 bases remained unmatched. CDR3 sequence (DNA): TGTGCCAGCAGCCCGGACAGGGATTCTAGAAACACCATATATTTT. Its translation: CASSPDRDSRNTIYF.